The 28 T cell receptor beta chains below come from one sample, sequenced in a study of blood T cell dynamics during melanoma immunotherapy. Profiling relied on immunoSEQ multiplex PCR, and the TCRdb table lists in-frame clones only, not all of them. In the table there are approximately 6,000 clones, around 90% of which are singletons. Specified time point: pre-treatment baseline. Sequenced material: cell-free DNA from blood, taken from a patient treated with checkpoint blockade. The receptor source for this set is a human donor with melanoma.

This clone was detected only once. The gene calls are TRBV11-3 and TRBJ1-3; D remains ambiguous. V was shortened by 5 bases and J by 0 bases, with 14 bases between the two germline ends. The CDR3 is made up of 16 amino acids. The germline gives CDR1 SGHNT, CDR2 YENEEA. CDR3: CASSTLRVVSGNTIYF. CDR3 bases: TGTGCCAGCAGCACCCTTAGGGTGGTCTCTGGAAACACCATATATTTT.

CDR3 in DNA: TGTGCCAGCAGCTTAGACAGGGCTTCCGGGGAGCTGTTTTTT. The encoded protein is CASSLDRASGELFF. The chain combines TRBV5-4 with TRBJ2-2; 7 positions agree with TRBD1. The CDR3 consists of 14 residues. Germline assignment: CDR1 SGHNT and CDR2 YYREEE (reference sequence). V trimming: 2 bases; J trimming: 6 bases; junction bases outside the gene matches: 4.

To note about this clone: At one of its ends the junction is not consistent with the germline gene, which may arise from a read error. The gene calls are TRBV7-7 and TRBJ2-3; TRBD1 matches at 7 bases. CDR3 length equals 14 residues. The germline gives CDR1 SSHAT, CDR2 FNYEAQ (reference sequence). The CDR3 spells CASSPTGLQDTQYF. The CDR3 nucleotides read TGTGCTAGCAGCCCGACAGGGTTACAAGATACGCAGTATTTT.

J is TRBJ1-2 and V is TRBV7-2, with D tentatively TRBD1 (6 bases). V lost 2 bases and J lost 4, with 8 bases in between. The CDR3 is 13 residues long. Germline CDR1 and CDR2: SGHTA and FQGNSA. CDR3 in DNA: TGTGCCAGCAGCTTATCAGGGGTCTATGGCTACACCTTC. This encodes CASSLSGVYGYTF.

This clone appeared a single time. The J gene is TRBJ2-7, the V gene TRBV19; 10 bases are shared with TRBD1. Germline CDR1 LNHDA, CDR2 SQIVND (reference sequence). Unmatched junction bases numbered 8, after V lost 10 bases and J lost 5 bases. This CDR3 has 13 amino acids. The CDR3 nucleotides are TGTGCCACATCTCCGACAGGGGGCAACGAGCAGTACTTC. Translation gives CATSPTGGNEQYF.

The chain joins TRBV19 to TRBJ1-5; D ambiguous. V was cut by 4 bases and J by 0 bases, with 16 bases left in between. The CDR3 consists of 17 residues. Germline V gives CDR1 LNHDA, CDR2 SQIVND (reference sequence). The CDR3 sequence: CASSTLPSFFSNQPQHF. Written as DNA, the CDR3 is TGTGCCAGTAGTACACTACCCTCTTTTTTTAGCAATCAGCCCCAGCATTTT.

The J gene is TRBJ1-1, the V gene TRBV2, with 10 bases that match TRBD1. CDR3 size: 15 residues. The germline V gene has CDR1 SNHLY and CDR2 FYNNEI. V shed 8 bases and J 0 bases; nucleotides not matched to a gene: 6. For the CDR3, the DNA is TGTGCCAGCTCCGGGACAGGGGACATGAACACTGAAGCTTTCTTT. Protein: CASSGTGDMNTEAFF.

The rearrangement uses TRBV7-2 and TRBJ2-5; possible D gene TRBD1, 5 bases. The germline gives CDR1 SGHTA, CDR2 FQGNSA. The CDR3 covers 14 residues. V lost 1 base to trimming and J lost 5 bases, with 11 bases between them. CDR3 protein: CASSLEPGRETQYF. CDR3 DNA: TGTGCCAGCAGCTTAGAGCCAGGGCGTGAGACCCAGTACTTC.

V gene TRBV5-1 combines with J gene TRBJ2-5; 7 positions match TRBD1. The J call may be faulty, since TRBJ2-7 better matches the DNA end. CDR3 length: 15 residues. The germline V gene has CDR1 SGHRS and CDR2 YFSETQ. The CDR3 reads CASRYQGESSYEQYF. The CDR3 nucleotides are TGCGCCAGCAGGTATCAGGGGGAGAGCTCCTACGAGCAGTACTTC.

This rearrangement joins TRBV19 to TRBJ1-5; 8 nucleotides match TRBD1. Unmatched junction bases numbered 10, after V lost 3 bases and J lost 3 bases. Germline CDR1 and CDR2: LNHDA and SQIVND (reference sequence). The CDR3 runs to 17 residues. The CDR3 coding sequence is TGTGCCAGTAGTATTTTTGGACAGGGCTTTAACAATCAGCCCCAGCATTTT. The encoded protein is CASSIFGQGFNNQPQHF.

V gene TRBV5-1 combines with J gene TRBJ2-1, with 7 bases matching TRBD2. CDR3 length equals 15 residues. The V gene end was trimmed by 0 bases and the J gene end by 5 bases; junction bases not matched to a gene: 5. The germline V gene encodes CDR1 SGHRS and CDR2 YFSETQ. For the CDR3, the DNA is TGCGCCAGCAGCTTGGGCCTAGCGGAGAACAATGAGCAGTTCTTC. Residues: CASSLGLAENNEQFF.

The chain employs TRBV7-9 and TRBJ2-3, with 11 bases matching TRBD2. The V segment lost 4 bases and the J segment 0 bases; nucleotides outside the gene matches: 3. The length of the CDR3 is 16 residues. Germline-derived CDR1 and CDR2 are SEHNR and FQNEAQ (reference sequence). The CDR3 spells CASSSGLAESTDTQYF. The CDR3 coding sequence is TGTGCCAGCAGCTCGGGACTAGCGGAGAGCACAGATACGCAGTATTTT. Full variable domain (outside the CDR3, taken from reference TRBV7-9 and TRBJ2-3): DTGVSQNPRHKITKRGQNVTFRCDPISEHNRLYWYRQTLGQGPEFLTYFQNEAQLEKSRLLSDRFSAERPKGSFSTLEIQRTEQGDSAMYLCASSSGLAESTDTQYFGPGTRLTVL.

The rearrangement joins TRBV7-9 to TRBJ2-3; D is uncertain. Trimming shortened V by 3 bases and J by 6 bases, and 16 bases separated the two germline ends. There are 15 residues in the CDR3. CDR1 and CDR2 from the germline V gene are SEHNR and FQNEAQ (reference sequence). In DNA form, the CDR3 reads TGTGCCAGCAGCTTTTTGAGCGACAAGTCGGATACGCAGTATTTT. It translates to CASSFLSDKSDTQYF.

This chain uses TRBV12-1 with TRBJ2-6. TRBV12-1 is a listed pseudogene. The CDR3 is 17 residues long. CDR3 sequence reads: CASSLLGVQSRANVLTF. In DNA, the CDR3 is TGTGCCAGCAGCTTATTGGGTGTACAAAGTCGGGCCAACGTCCTGACTTTC.

The CDR3 DNA sequence: TGTGCCAGCAGTCAGACAGGCTATGGCTACACCTTC. This codes for CASSQTGYGYTF. This chain uses TRBV28 with TRBJ1-2, with D possibly TRBD1 on 6 matching bases. There are 12 residues in the CDR3. Germline lookup yields CDR1 MDHEN and CDR2 SYDVKM. V lost 5 bases and J 4 bases, leaving 8 bases between the germline ends.

CDR3 nucleotides: TGTGCCAGCAGCCTAGAGATCAGGACTAGCGGGAGGGAAGGGTTCTTC. Its protein product is CASSLEIRTSGREGFF. The chain carries TRBV7-8 and TRBJ2-1, with TRBD2 identical over 15 bases. The V gene end was trimmed by 5 bases and the J gene end by 15 bases; junction bases not matched to a gene: 14. The CDR3 has 16 residues. Germline CDR1 and CDR2: SGHVS and FQNEAQ. The variable domain in full, completed from reference TRBV7-8 and TRBJ2-1, reads GAGVSQSPRYKVAKRGQDVALRCDPISGHVSLFWYQQALGQGPEFLTYFQNEAQLDKSGLPSDRFFAERPEGSVSTLKIQRTQQEDSAVYLCASSLEIRTSGREGFFGPGTRLTVL.

The chain is built from TRBV6-6 and TRBJ1-1; the D gene is possibly TRBD1 (5 bases). Between the trimmed V and J ends, which lost 6 bases and 7 bases, there was a span of 18 bases. The CDR3 has 14 residues. From germline, CDR1 is MNHNY and CDR2 SVGAGI (reference sequence). The CDR3 DNA reads TGTGCCAGCAGCCAAGGGACGATTCAAATTGAAGCTTTCTTT. It specifies CASSQGTIQIEAFF.

The chain recombines TRBV11-2 with TRBJ1-4; D unclear. The CDR3 covers 16 residues. V lost 4 bases to trimming and J lost 5 bases, with 17 bases between them. The germline CDR1 and CDR2 sequences are SGHAT and FQNNGV. The DNA of the CDR3 is TGTGCCAGCAGCTCCGGCACGACACAGAAAAATGAAAAACTGTTTTTT. Amino acids: CASSSGTTQKNEKLFF.

The CDR3 loop is CASSRLVGGDTQYF. Here the CDR3 DNA reads TGTGCCAGCAGCCGCCTGGTAGGGGGGGATACGCAGTATTTT. This chain connects TRBV7-9 to TRBJ2-3; either TRBD1 or TRBD2 may fit D (6 bases each). The germline V gene has CDR1 SEHNR and CDR2 FQNEAQ (reference sequence). Trimming pared 5 bases from V and 6 bases from J, leaving 15 bases between. This CDR3 contains 14 residues.

This chain joins TRBV19 and TRBJ2-1, with 13 bases that match TRBD2. CDR3 length: 19 amino acids. Germline V gene lookup returns CDR1 LNHDA and CDR2 SQIVND (reference sequence). The trim removed 3 bases at V and 0 bases at J, leaving 8 bases unmatched. Here the CDR3 DNA reads TGTGCCAGTAGTATCGGGACTAGCGGGGATCTTTTCTCCTACAATGAGCAGTTCTTC. Its translation: CASSIGTSGDLFSYNEQFF.

The chain joins TRBV19 to TRBJ1-2; D unclear. V lost 6 bases and J 2 bases, leaving 16 bases between the germline ends. CDR3 length: 15 residues. Per germline, CDR1 LNHDA and CDR2 SQIVND (reference sequence). CDR3 protein: CASRTQVDGNYGYTF. The CDR3, as DNA: TGTGCCAGTAGGACGCAGGTGGACGGAAACTATGGCTACACCTTC. Supplemented by reference TRBV19 and TRBJ1-2, the full variable domain reads DGGITQSPKYLFRKEGQNVTLSCEQNLNHDAMYWYRQDPGQGLRLIYYSQIVNDFQKGDIAEGYSVSREKKESFPLTVTSAQKNPTAFYLCASRTQVDGNYGYTFGSGTRLTVV.

This sequence joins TRBV11-2 and TRBJ1-1; tentatively, D is TRBD1 (6 bases). Germline CDR1 SGHAT, CDR2 FQNNGV. Trimming removed 0 bases from V and 6 bases from J, with 11 bases in between. The CDR3 runs to 14 residues. The CDR3 region is CASSLDPGGAEAFF. For the CDR3, the DNA is TGTGCCAGCAGCTTAGATCCCGGGGGCGCTGAAGCTTTCTTT.

The gene calls are TRBV11-2 and TRBJ1-2, with 9 bases matching TRBD1. There are 15 residues in the CDR3. Germline values: CDR1 SGHAT, CDR2 FQNNGV. V was clipped by 7 bases and J by 5 bases; unmatched bases: 11. The CDR3 DNA is TGTGCCAGCAACTCCCCGGACAGGGGCAGATATGGCTACACCTTC. Translation gives CASNSPDRGRYGYTF.

The CDR3 DNA reads TGTGCCAGCAGTGAGCGACAGGGCGCTAACTATGGCTACACCTTC. Its protein product is CASSERQGANYGYTF. The rearrangement links TRBV2 to TRBJ1-2; 7 positions agree with TRBD1. Germline V gene lookup returns CDR1 SNHLY and CDR2 FYNNEI. The CDR3 has 15 residues. The V gene end was trimmed by 3 bases and the J gene end by 0 bases; junction bases not matched to a gene: 4.

The chain links TRBV4-3 to TRBJ2-1; 9 nucleotides agree with TRBD2. The ends lost 0 bases at V and 5 bases at J; junction bases unmatched: 2. CDR3 length: 15 residues. Germline CDR1 and CDR2: LGHNA and YSLEER. The CDR3 reads CASSQDSSGDNEQFF. In DNA form, the CDR3 reads TGCGCCAGCAGCCAAGACTCTAGCGGGGACAATGAGCAGTTCTTC.

The chain links TRBV30 to TRBJ2-7; D is undetermined. The length of the CDR3 is 11 residues. Germline V gene sequence: CDR1 GTSNPN, CDR2 SVGIG (reference sequence). Trimming shortened V by 3 bases and J by 4 bases, and 7 bases separated the two germline ends. CDR3 region: CAWRVGYEQYF. For the CDR3, the DNA is TGTGCCTGGAGAGTGGGTTACGAGCAGTACTTC. The whole variable domain, filled in from reference TRBV30 and TRBJ2-7, reads SQTIHQWPATLVQPVGSPLSLECTVEGTSNPNLYWYRQAAGRGLQLLFYSVGIGQISSEVPQNLSASRPQDRQFILSSKKLLLSDSGFYLCAWRVGYEQYFGPGTRLTVT.

The gene calls are TRBV27 and TRBJ1-5, with D possibly TRBD1 on 5 matching bases. Per the germline V gene, CDR1 is MNHEY and CDR2 is SMNVEV (reference sequence). The CDR3 length is 15 residues. The germline V and J ends were trimmed by 1 base and 6 bases, with 13 bases remaining between them. CDR3 protein: CASSLFPGSGQPQHF. The CDR3 DNA reads as TGTGCCAGCAGTTTATTCCCAGGGTCGGGTCAGCCCCAGCATTTT.

This chain links TRBV7-2 with TRBJ2-1; unclear D gene. V lost 1 base and J 13 bases, leaving 17 bases between the germline ends. The CDR3 covers 14 residues. Looked up from germline, CDR1 is SGHTA and CDR2 is FQGNSA. The CDR3 region is CASSLDLAVSHQFF. The CDR3 coding sequence is TGTGCCAGCAGCTTAGACCTCGCTGTCTCGCATCAGTTCTTC.